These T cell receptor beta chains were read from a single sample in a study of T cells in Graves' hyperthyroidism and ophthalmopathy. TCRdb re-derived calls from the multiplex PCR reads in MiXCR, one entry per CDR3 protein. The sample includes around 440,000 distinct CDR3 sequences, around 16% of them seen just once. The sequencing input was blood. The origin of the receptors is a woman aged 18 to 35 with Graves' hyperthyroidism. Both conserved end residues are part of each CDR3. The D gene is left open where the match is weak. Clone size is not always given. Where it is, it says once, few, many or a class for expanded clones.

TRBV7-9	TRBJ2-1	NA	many	TGTGCCAGCAGCTTAACGAGCGGCCCCTACAATGAGCAGTTCTTC	CASSLTSGPYNEQFF
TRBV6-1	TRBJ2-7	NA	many	TGTGCCAGCAGTGACGGCTCCTACGAGCAGTACTTC	CASSDGSYEQYF
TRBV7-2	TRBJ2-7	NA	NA	TGTGCCAGCAGCTTGGCCCTCACAGGGAGATCCTCCTACGAGCAGTACTTC	CASSLALTGRSSYEQYF
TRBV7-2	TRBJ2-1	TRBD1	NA	TGTGCCAGCAGCTTAACGTTGGTCGGACAGGGATACTACAATGAGCAGTTCTTC	CASSLTLVGQGYYNEQFF
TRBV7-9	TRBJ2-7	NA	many	TGTGCCAGCAGCTTAAGGAACGACCCAGACGGGACGTACGAGCAGTACTTC	CASSLRNDPDGTYEQYF
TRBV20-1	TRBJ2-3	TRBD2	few	TGCAGTGCTAGAGATAGACTAGCGGGGGGGATTGTAGATACGCAGTATTTT	CSARDRLAGGIVDTQYF
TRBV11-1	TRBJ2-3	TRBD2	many	TGTGCCAGCAGCTCCTCCCGAATGTGGGAAGTAGCGGGAGACAGCAGTACGCAGTATTTT	CASSSSRMWEVAGDSSTQYF
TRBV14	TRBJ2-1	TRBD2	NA	TGTGCCAGCAGCCCTCCTCCGGCTAGCGGGATACGTTTCGGTCGGCAGTTCTTC	CASSPPPASGIRFGRQFF
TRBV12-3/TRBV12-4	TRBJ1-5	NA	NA	TGTGCCAGCAGAGGGGGGGGCAATCAGCCCCAGCATTTT	CASRGGGNQPQHF
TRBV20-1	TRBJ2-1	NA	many	TGCAGTGCTAGAGATCTAGAGGGAGTATTTGATAATGAGCAGTTCTTC	CSARDLEGVFDNEQFF
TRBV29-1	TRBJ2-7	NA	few	TGCAGCGTTGCCGACAGCTCCTACGAGCAGTACTTC	CSVADSSYEQYF
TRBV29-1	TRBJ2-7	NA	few	TGCAGCGTAACTAGTCCAGACCACTTTGAGCAGTACTTC	CSVTSPDHFEQYF
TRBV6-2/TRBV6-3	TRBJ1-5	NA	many	TGTGCCAGCAGTTACTGGAGATCGGGCAATCAGCCCCAGCATTTT	CASSYWRSGNQPQHF
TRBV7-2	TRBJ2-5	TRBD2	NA	TGTGCCAGCAGCCTTCTACGGACTAGCGGGGGGGCACCAAAGTACTTC	CASSLLRTSGGAPKYF
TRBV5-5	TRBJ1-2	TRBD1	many	TGTGCCAGCAGGCCCAAATTTACAGGGGACTATGGCTACACCTTC	CASRPKFTGDYGYTF
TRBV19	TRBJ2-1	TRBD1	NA	TGTGCCAGCAAATCGACAGGGTCTGATGAGCAGTTCTTC	CASKSTGSDEQFF
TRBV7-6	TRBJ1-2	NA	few	TGTGCCAGCAGCAATCCCGCTGGACAGTACGATTTCTATGGCTACACCTTC	CASSNPAGQYDFYGYTF
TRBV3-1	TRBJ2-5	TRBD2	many	TGTGCCAGCAGCCAAATAGCGGGAGGGCCTCGAGAGACCCAGTACTTC	CASSQIAGGPRETQYF
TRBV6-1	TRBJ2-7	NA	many	TGTGCCAGCAGTGAAGATACAGACTACGAGCAGTACTTC	CASSEDTDYEQYF
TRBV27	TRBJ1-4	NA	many	TGTGCCAGCAGTTTACAAGGACCTGAAAAACTGTTTTTT	CASSLQGPEKLFF
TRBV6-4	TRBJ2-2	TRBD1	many	TGTGCCAGCAGCACAGGACAGGAGACAGACACCGGGGAGCTGTTTTTT	CASSTGQETDTGELFF
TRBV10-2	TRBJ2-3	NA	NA	TGCGCCAGCAGTGCCATACAGGCCCCTAGCACAGATACGCAGTATTTT	CASSAIQAPSTDTQYF
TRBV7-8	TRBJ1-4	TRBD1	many	TGTGCCAGCAGCTCAGACAGGGGGTCAGGGGAAAAACTGTTTTTT	CASSSDRGSGEKLFF
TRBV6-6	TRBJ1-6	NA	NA	TGTGCCAGCAGTTACGTCTCGGGGGCCCAATCACCCCTCCACTTT	CASSYVSGAQSPLHF
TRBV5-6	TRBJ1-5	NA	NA	TGTGCCAGCAGCTTCCGTTGGACAGCACAAAGCAATCAGCCCCAGCATTTT	CASSFRWTAQSNQPQHF
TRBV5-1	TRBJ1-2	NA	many	TGCGCCAGCAGCTTCTACGCTACAGGGAGCTATGGCTACACCTTC	CASSFYATGSYGYTF
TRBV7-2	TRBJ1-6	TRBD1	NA	TGTGCCAGCAGCTTAGCTGCCCCAGGGGGCGGGCGTTCACCCCTCCACTTT	CASSLAAPGGGRSPLHF
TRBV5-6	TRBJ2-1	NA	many	TGCGCCAGCAGCTTGGCCCGCGAGCAGTTCTTC	CASSLAREQFF
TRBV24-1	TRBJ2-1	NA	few	TGTGCCACCAGTCTCTTGGGGGGCCGCAATGAGCAGTTCTTC	CATSLLGGRNEQFF
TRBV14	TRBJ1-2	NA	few	TGTGCCAGCAGCCAAGATCGACTACACTATGGCTACACCTTC	CASSQDRLHYGYTF
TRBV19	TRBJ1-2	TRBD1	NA	TGTGCCAGTAACCACAGGGGTGATAACTATGGCTACACCTTC	CASNHRGDNYGYTF
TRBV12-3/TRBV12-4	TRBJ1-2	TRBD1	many	TGTGCCAGCAGTTTTGTCCAGGGGGCCGGTTTGGGCTACACCTTC	CASSFVQGAGLGYTF
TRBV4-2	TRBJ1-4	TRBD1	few	TGTGCCAGCAGCCAAGTACAGGGGGTGAATGAAAAACTGTTTTTT	CASSQVQGVNEKLFF
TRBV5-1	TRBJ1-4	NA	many	TGCGCCAGCAGCCTTACTCCCGGGGGGTCGGGAGAAAAACTGTTTTTT	CASSLTPGGSGEKLFF
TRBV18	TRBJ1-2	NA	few	TGTGCCAGCTCACCACTACCAGTAACAGAGCTACTTGTGAACGATGGCTACACCTTC	CASSPLPVTELLVNDGYTF
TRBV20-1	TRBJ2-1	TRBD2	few	TGCAGTTCAAGGACTAGCGGGATCTACAATGAGCAGTTCTTC	CSSRTSGIYNEQFF
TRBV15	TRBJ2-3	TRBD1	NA	TGTGCCACCAGCAGTCATACTAGGGACAGGGACACAGATACGCAGTATTTT	CATSSHTRDRDTDTQYF
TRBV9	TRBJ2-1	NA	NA	TGTGCCAGCAGCCCTCGGAGGCAGAGCTACAATGAGCAGTTCTTC	CASSPRRQSYNEQFF
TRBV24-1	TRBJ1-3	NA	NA	TGTGCCACCAGTGACCCGGGGGTCGAAAACACCATATATTTT	CATSDPGVENTIYF
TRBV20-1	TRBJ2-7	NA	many	TGCAGTGCTTTGGACGGCTACGAGCAGTACTTC	CSALDGYEQYF
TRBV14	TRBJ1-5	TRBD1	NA	TGTGCCAGCAGCCGAGGGGGGACAGGCAATCAGCCCCAGCATTTT	CASSRGGTGNQPQHF
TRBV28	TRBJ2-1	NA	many	TGTGCCAGCAGACCCGACTCTCGCTCCTACAATGAGCAGTTCTTC	CASRPDSRSYNEQFF
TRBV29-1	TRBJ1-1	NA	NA	TGCAGCGTTGAATCTCGGGGCTCGAACACTGAAGCTTTCTTT	CSVESRGSNTEAFF
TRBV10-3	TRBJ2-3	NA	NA	TGTGCCATCAGTGATGTGAAGGGGCGGGATAGTAATACGCAGTATTTT	CAISDVKGRDSNTQYF